The 13 T cell receptor beta chains below all came from one sample that was sequenced in a study of graft-versus-host responses after intestinal transplantation. For these TCRs, the target antigens are not known. Clones were sequenced by immunoSEQ multiplex PCR, and TCRdb holds only the in-frame ones, with some missing. Of approximately 97,000 clones listed, roughly 91% are singletons. Material: unstimulated CD4+ T cells sorted from spleen or lymph node cells, obtained before transplant. These receptor sequences come from a human donor who was the organ donor for an intestinal transplant.

This clone appeared once. This chain joins TRBV27 and TRBJ2-6; D uncertain. V lost 5 bases to trimming and J lost 0 bases, with 11 bases between them. Germline-derived CDR1 and CDR2 are MNHEY and SMNVEV (reference sequence). The CDR3 runs 16 residues. CDR3 DNA: TGTGCCAGCAGTCGCTCGAGAAGCTCTGGGGCCAACGTCCTGACTTTC. It translates to CASSRSRSSGANVLTF.

This clone was recorded once. The genes are TRBV5-4 and TRBJ1-2; D remains unclear. Trimming removed 4 bases at V and 8 bases at J, with 21 bases between. The CDR3 extends over 15 amino acids. In germline, CDR1 is SGHNT, CDR2 YYREEE (reference sequence). The CDR3 DNA reads as TGTGCCAGCAGCCCCGTCCGGTCCGAGCCGAGGGGCTACACCTTC. Its translation: CASSPVRSEPRGYTF.

V gene TRBV5-4 combines with J gene TRBJ2-1, with 8 bases lining up with TRBD2. Trimming cost V 4 bases and J 7 bases; bases outside gene matches: 13. CDR1 and CDR2 (germline): SGHNT, YYREEE (reference sequence). CDR3 size: 16 residues. In DNA, the CDR3 is TGTGCCAGCAGCCCACCGGGGACTAGGGCGGAGAATGAGCAGTTCTTC. It codes for CASSPPGTRAENEQFF.

The CDR3 DNA reads TGTGCCTGGGACACCGGATGGGATGAAAAACTGTTTTTT. This gives the protein CAWDTGWDEKLFF. The genes are TRBV30 and TRBJ1-4; D is uncertain. CDR3 length equals 13 residues. Trimming shortened V by 5 bases and J by 6 bases, and 13 bases separated the two germline ends. CDR1 is GTSNPN, CDR2 SVGIG, per germline (reference sequence).

This chain links TRBV9 with TRBJ2-5; D is undetermined. This CDR3 contains 13 residues. Germline loops: CDR1 SGDLS, CDR2 YYNGEE. Trimming removed 0 bases at V and 5 bases at J, with 8 bases between. The CDR3 reads CASSVGGAETQYF. In nucleotides, the CDR3 is TGTGCCAGCAGCGTAGGAGGTGCGGAGACCCAGTACTTC.

The V call is TRBV2, the J call TRBJ1-2; tentatively, D is TRBD1 (6 bases). There are 15 residues in the CDR3. Trimming removed 0 bases at V and 0 bases at J, with 8 bases between. Per germline, CDR1 SNHLY and CDR2 FYNNEI. DNA for the CDR3: TGTGCCAGCAGTGAAGCGGGGGCACCTAACTATGGCTACACCTTC. Residues: CASSEAGAPNYGYTF.

The chain couples TRBV6-5 to TRBJ1-1; tentatively, D is TRBD1 (6 bases). CDR1 is MNHEY, CDR2 SVGAGI, per germline. This CDR3 is 14 amino acids long. Between the trimmed V and J ends, which lost 4 bases and 7 bases, there was a span of 16 bases. CDR3 bases: TGTGCCAGCAGTTTCCTCGGACAGTTACATGAAGCTTTCTTT. Protein: CASSFLGQLHEAFF.

The V gene is TRBV28, the J gene TRBJ1-3; D may be TRBD1 (5 bases). Germline-derived CDR1 and CDR2 are MDHEN and SYDVKM. The CDR3 has 15 residues. V lost 5 bases, J lost 3 bases, and 14 bases lay in between. The CDR3 reads CASSPRVPLGNTIYF. DNA of the CDR3: TGTGCCAGCAGTCCCAGGGTGCCCCTTGGAAACACCATATATTTT. Based on the CDR3 plus reference TRBV28 and TRBJ1-3, the full variable domain is DVKVTQSSRYLVKRTGEKVFLECVQDMDHENMFWYRQDPGLGLRLIYFSYDVKMKEKGDIPEGYSVSREKKERFSLILESASTNQTSMYLCASSPRVPLGNTIYFGEGSWLTVV.

The rearrangement uses TRBV5-4 and TRBJ2-4; 7 positions match TRBD2. Germline loops: CDR1 SGHNT, CDR2 YYREEE (reference sequence). This CDR3 spans 14 amino acids. The trim removed 4 bases at V and 3 bases at J, leaving 4 bases unmatched. CDR3 bases: TGTGCCAGCAGCACCCCGGGGGGCAAAAACATTCAGTACTTC. Its protein product is CASSTPGGKNIQYF.

This CDR3 is CASSLRQGNGYTF. In DNA form, the CDR3 reads TGTGCCAGCAGCTTACGACAGGGTAACGGCTACACCTTC. V gene TRBV11-2 combines with J gene TRBJ1-2; TRBD1 matches 7 bases. The V gene end was trimmed by 2 bases and the J gene end by 8 bases; junction bases not matched to a gene: 5. Germline V gene sequence: CDR1 SGHAT, CDR2 FQNNGV. The CDR3 consists of 13 residues.

This chain links TRBV7-3 with TRBJ2-3, with D possibly matching TRBD1 (6 bases). Germline assignment: CDR1 SGHTA and CDR2 FQGTGA. This CDR3 comprises 13 residues. V lost 4 bases and J lost 5, with 10 bases in between. The CDR3 region is CASSSHRVDTQYF. CDR3 nucleotides: TGTGCCAGCAGCTCCCACAGGGTAGATACGCAGTATTTT.

The chain uses TRBV25-1 and TRBJ1-3; possibly TRBD1 for D (6 bases). Trimming removed 2 bases at V and 3 bases at J, with 17 bases between. CDR3 length: 17 residues. Germline CDR1 reads MGHDK; CDR2 reads SYGVNS. CDR3: CASSEPTATGYGNTIYF. The CDR3 DNA sequence: TGTGCCAGCAGTGAACCCACGGCAACAGGGTATGGAAACACCATATATTTT. The full variable domain, its missing parts supplied by reference TRBV25-1 and TRBJ1-3, is EADIYQTPRYLVIGTGKKITLECSQTMGHDKMYWYQQDPGMELHLIHYSYGVNSTEKGDLSSESTVSRIRTEHFPLTLESARPSHTSQYLCASSEPTATGYGNTIYFGEGSWLTVV.

The chain uses TRBV7-2 and TRBJ2-3; D unclear. Germline V gene sequence: CDR1 SGHTA, CDR2 FQGNSA. This CDR3 contains 16 residues. V lost 2 bases to trimming and J lost 9 bases, with 21 bases between them. The CDR3: CASSLSIGVSGGTQYF. The CDR3 nucleotides read TGTGCCAGCAGCTTATCAATCGGAGTATCTGGCGGAACGCAGTATTTT.